The 14 T cell receptor beta chains below come from one sample, sequenced in a study of blood T cell repertoires in COVID-19. Clones were sequenced by immunoSEQ multiplex PCR, and TCRdb holds only the in-frame ones, with some missing. This table has about 200,000 clones, about 88% appearing once. Sequenced input: peripheral blood. The source is a woman in her thirties or forties who had recovered from COVID-19.

This clone was seen a handful of times. V is TRBV11-2 and J is TRBJ2-7; D possibly corresponds to TRBD1 (6 bases). CDR1 and CDR2 (germline): SGHAT, FQNNGV. The CDR3 runs 16 residues. V lost 3 bases, J lost 9 bases, and 24 bases lay in between. This chain's CDR3 is CASSFSFWDMISGQYF. CDR3 DNA sequence: TGTGCCAGCAGCTTTTCGTTTTGGGACATGATTTCCGGGCAGTACTTC.

J is TRBJ1-3 and V is TRBV9, with a tentative D call TRBD1 (6 bases). Germline V gene lookup returns CDR1 SGDLS and CDR2 YYNGEE. This CDR3 is 15 amino acids long. Trimming took 5 bases from V and 0 from J, leaving 12 bases between them. The CDR3 DNA is TGTGCCAGCAGTCAAACAGGGCTCTCTGGAAACACCATATATTTT. Encoded protein: CASSQTGLSGNTIYF.

The chain couples TRBV27 to TRBJ2-1, with 10 bases matching TRBD2. Germline V gene data show CDR1 as MNHEY and CDR2 as SMNVEV (reference sequence). This CDR3 is built from 16 residues. V was pared by 3 bases and J by 5 bases, with 7 bases of the junction left unmatched. The DNA of the CDR3 is TGTGCCAGCAGTTTCTCCCTAGCGGGAGTGAACAATGAGCAGTTCTTC. This codes for CASSFSLAGVNNEQFF.

The chain is built from TRBV25-1 and TRBJ1-2, with D tentatively TRBD1 (5 bases). The CDR3 spans 13 residues. Trimming left V 0 bases short and J 4 bases short, with 6 bases between. Germline-derived CDR1 and CDR2 are MGHDK and SYGVNS. The CDR3 spells CASSEYTGYGYTF. Here the CDR3 DNA reads TGTGCCAGCAGTGAATACACAGGCTATGGCTACACCTTC.

V is TRBV19 and J is TRBJ2-2; TRBD1 might be the D (6 bases). V was trimmed by 7 bases and J by 5 bases, leaving 20 bases between them. The CDR3 has 16 amino acids. CDR1 and CDR2 from the germline V gene are LNHDA and SQIVND (reference sequence). This chain's CDR3 is CASTYPPGVDTGELFF. CDR3 nucleotides: TGTGCCAGTACTTACCCCCCAGGGGTCGATACCGGGGAGCTGTTTTTT.

This clone showed up just once. The chain carries TRBV18 and TRBJ2-6; weak D call: TRBD2 (5 bases). This CDR3 has 19 amino acids. The germline V and J ends were trimmed by 6 bases and 2 bases, with 23 bases remaining between them. The V gene's germline CDR1 is KGHSH and CDR2 LQKENI. The CDR3 sequence is CASSKRGKDVEPGANVLTF. In DNA form, the CDR3 reads TGTGCCAGCTCTAAACGAGGGAAAGACGTGGAGCCTGGGGCCAACGTCCTGACTTTC.

The genes are TRBV3-1 (or the pseudogene TRBV3-2) and TRBJ1-2; D might be TRBD1 (5 bases). CDR3 size: 15 residues. V lost 0 bases to trimming and J lost 7 bases, with 15 bases between them. Germline-derived CDR1 and CDR2 are LGHDT and YNNKEL (reference sequence). CDR3 in amino acids: CASSQDSSRAGGYTF. CDR3 nucleotide sequence: TGTGCCAGCAGCCAAGATTCCTCCAGGGCTGGTGGCTACACCTTC.

This chain uses TRBV7-3 with TRBJ2-7, with D tentatively TRBD2 (5 bases). The CDR3 runs 15 residues. Trimming removed 1 base from V and 1 base from J, with 11 bases in between. CDR1 and CDR2 (germline): SGHTA, FQGTGA. The CDR3, as DNA: TGTGCCAGCAGCTTAATGGCGGGTCCTTCCTACGAGCAGTACTTC. Translated, it gives CASSLMAGPSYEQYF.

This clone was observed a single time. The rearrangement joins TRBV7-8 to TRBJ2-1; 9 nucleotides match TRBD2. CDR3 length equals 17 residues. Unmatched junction bases numbered 15, after V lost 3 bases and J lost 9 bases. Germline assignment: CDR1 SGHVS and CDR2 FQNEAQ. This chain's CDR3 is CASSFATSGLRMGEQFF. CDR3 sequence (DNA): TGTGCCAGCAGCTTCGCGACTAGCGGACTCCGGATGGGTGAGCAGTTCTTC.

The CDR3 loop is CASSLDRVAGQETQYF. In DNA form, the CDR3 reads TGTGCCAGCAGCTTAGATCGGGTAGCGGGACAAGAGACCCAGTACTTC. The chain recombines TRBV7-8 with TRBJ2-5, with TRBD2 matching over 8 bases. CDR3 length: 16 residues. Trimming took 1 base from V and 2 from J; bases not matched to a gene: 6. In germline, CDR1 is SGHVS, CDR2 FQNEAQ. Using reference TRBV7-8 and TRBJ2-5 for the parts outside the CDR3, the full variable domain is GAGVSQSPRYKVAKRGQDVALRCDPISGHVSLFWYQQALGQGPEFLTYFQNEAQLDKSGLPSDRFFAERPEGSVSTLKIQRTQQEDSAVYLCASSLDRVAGQETQYFGPGTRLLVL.

The chain carries TRBV6-1 and TRBJ1-5; TRBD1 agrees at 8 bases. The trim removed 0 bases at V and 2 bases at J, leaving 6 bases unmatched. There are 17 residues in the CDR3. Germline CDR1 MNHNS, CDR2 SASEGT. In DNA form, the CDR3 reads TGTGCCAGCAGTGAAGCGGCAGGGGGCGTCGGCAATCAGCCCCAGCATTTT. Protein: CASSEAAGGVGNQPQHF.

This clone was detected once. One junction end disagrees with the germline gene, perhaps due to a read error. The rearrangement links TRBV7-6 to TRBJ2-7, with 9 nucleotides matching TRBD1. The CDR3 is made up of 15 amino acids. The germline gives CDR1 SGHVS, CDR2 FNYEAQ. CDR3 protein: CASSLWDRVSHEQYF. The CDR3 nucleotides read TGTGCCAGCAGCCTATGGGACAGGGTCTCCCACGAGCAGTACTTC.

The V gene is TRBV5-1, the J gene TRBJ2-7; tentatively, D is TRBD2 (6 bases). Germline lookup yields CDR1 SGHRS and CDR2 YFSETQ. V was pared by 0 bases and J by 3 bases, with 13 bases between. The CDR3 totals 15 residues. CDR3 nucleotide sequence: TGCGCCAGCAGCTTGGTACCGGGAGATAACTACGAGCAGTACTTC. The encoded protein is CASSLVPGDNYEQYF.

This sequence joins TRBV27 and TRBJ1-1; D is possibly TRBD1 (5 bases). Trimming took off 5 bases at V and 1 base at J, with 23 bases between the two ends. The CDR3 contains 18 residues. Germline CDR1 is MNHEY and CDR2 is SMNVEV (reference sequence). CDR3 loop: CASSRISRATASNTEAFF. The CDR3 DNA sequence: TGTGCCAGCAGTCGGATAAGTCGCGCGACAGCCTCGAACACTGAAGCTTTCTTT.